This T cell receptor (beta chain) was found in a study of vaccination and CD4 T cells after COVID-19. Unmatched junction bases numbered 19, after V lost 8 bases and J lost 3 bases. The CDR3 is 19 residues long. Germline V CDR1 and CDR2: MDHEN, SYDVKM. As to this clonotype: Its target is unknown.

Specified treatment: roughly 10-day PBMC culture with coronavirus spike peptide pools or control peptides (ViraFEST assay). Sequencing of DNA taken from cultured CD4+ T cells relied on the Oncomine TCR Beta short-read assay. TCRdb re-called the PCR reads with MiXCR, one entry per CDR3 protein. The table lists 15,000 to 20,000 distinct CDR3 sequences, roughly three quarters of them singletons. The gene calls are TRBV28 and TRBJ2-7, with 13 bases fitting TRBD2. This receptor was taken from a human donor who had recovered from COVID-19. Sequencing input: CD4+ T cells from blood, cultured in vitro. Here the CDR3 DNA reads TGTGCCAGCTTAAAGGGGGGAGTAGGACTAGCGGGAGAGGGCTACGAGCAGTACTTC. It codes for CASLKGGVGLAGEGYEQYF.